These T cell receptor beta chains were read from a single sample in a study of cytomegalovirus exposure and HLA in healthy donors. TCRdb's copy holds only in-frame clones and misses some; the assay was immunoSEQ multiplex PCR. The sample contains around 130,000 clones, roughly 90% of which appear only once. The sample was PBMCs. The receptor source for this set is a man younger than 45 in good health and CMV-seronegative. CDR3s include the opening cysteine and the closing phenylalanine or tryptophan. The D gene is left open where the match is weak. The size of a clone is reported for some rows only, either as once, few or many, or as a class for expanded clones.

TGTGCCAGCAGTAGGGGACAGGGCATGAACACTGAAGCTTTCTTT	CASSRGQGMNTEAFF	TRBJ1-1	-	TRBD1	TRBV27
TGTGCCAGCAGCAAAATGCCCCTAGCAACAGATACGCAGTATTTT	CASSKMPLATDTQYF	TRBJ2-3	-	-	TRBV9
TGTGCCTGGAGTAGCGGGATAAGCACAGATACGCAGTATTTT	CAWSSGISTDTQYF	TRBJ2-3	-	TRBD2	TRBV30
TGTGCCAGCAGCTTAGATGGTAGCGGTTACTACAATGAGCAGTTCTTC	CASSLDGSGYYNEQFF	TRBJ2-1	-	-	TRBV13
TGTGCCAGCAGCCCTCGCCGATCAGATGGCTACACCTTC	CASSPRRSDGYTF	TRBJ1-2	-	-	TRBV7-2
TGTGCCAGCAGCATCAGGGATCTGACTGAAGCTTTCTTT	CASSIRDLTEAFF	TRBJ1-1	-	-	TRBV5-6
TGTGCCAGCTCACCATCCGGGACAGGGAATGAAAAACTGTTTTTT	CASSPSGTGNEKLFF	TRBJ1-4	-	TRBD1	TRBV18
TGTGCCAGTAGTATCCGACAGACCGGGGAGCTGTTTTTT	CASSIRQTGELFF	TRBJ2-2	-	-	TRBV19
TGTGCCAGCAGCCCTATCTTGAGCGTCAGGGTCTACGAGCAGTACTTC	CASSPILSVRVYEQYF	TRBJ2-7	-	-	TRBV14
TGTGCCAGTAGTCCTGCGGGAGGGGCCTACAATGAGCAGTTCTTC	CASSPAGGAYNEQFF	TRBJ2-1	-	TRBD2	TRBV19
TGTGCCAGCAGTACTAGCGGGAGTCAAGAGACCCAGTACTTC	CASSTSGSQETQYF	TRBJ2-5	-	TRBD2	TRBV2
TGTGCCAGCAGTTCCCACAGGGGAACGATCTCCTACGAGCAGTACTTC	CASSSHRGTISYEQYF	TRBJ2-7	-	TRBD1	TRBV6-5
TGCGCCAGCAGCCTCGAAGCTTTCTTT	CASSLEAFF	TRBJ1-1	-	-	TRBV5-1
TGTGCCAGCAGCCAGCGACATTCTGCTGGAAACACCATATATTTT	CASSQRHSAGNTIYF	TRBJ1-3	-	-	TRBV14
TGTGCCAGCAGCCCACGGACAGGGGCGAACACCGGGGAGCTGTTTTTT	CASSPRTGANTGELFF	TRBJ2-2	-	TRBD1	TRBV9
TGTGCCAGCAGCGTAGAAGGGGGCCGCGAGCAGTACTTC	CASSVEGGREQYF	TRBJ2-7	once	TRBD1	TRBV9
TGTGCCAGCTCACCCTCAGGACTAGCGGGTCAAGATACGCAGTATTTT	CASSPSGLAGQDTQYF	TRBJ2-3	-	TRBD2	TRBV18
TGCGCCAGCAGCTTAAATAGCGGGTCCTACGAGCAGTACTTC	CASSLNSGSYEQYF	TRBJ2-7	-	TRBD2	TRBV5-1
TGTGCCAGCAGCCCCCATGGCGGGAGGACGAGTGAGCAGTTCTTC	CASSPHGGRTSEQFF	TRBJ2-1	-	TRBD2	TRBV7-3
TGTGCCAGCAGCTTGAAGACTAGCGGAATAGATACGCAGTATTTT	CASSLKTSGIDTQYF	TRBJ2-3	-	TRBD2	TRBV5-4
TGTGCCAGCAGCGTAACCGGGACAGGGGACGAGCAGTACTTC	CASSVTGTGDEQYF	TRBJ2-7	-	TRBD1	TRBV9
TGTGCCAGCAGCTCCACAGGGGGCGCGGGACATACGCAGTATTTT	CASSSTGGAGHTQYF	TRBJ2-3	-	TRBD1	TRBV11-2
TGTGCCAGCAGCGTAGATCCAGGGGTAAGATCGGAAGCTTTCTTT	CASSVDPGVRSEAFF	TRBJ1-1	-	-	TRBV9
TGTGCCAGCAGCTTAAAAGGGGGAGCGAACACCGGGGAGCTGTTTTTT	CASSLKGGANTGELFF	TRBJ2-2	-	-	TRBV7-3
TGTGCCAGCAGCGCCCAGGGGAAGGAGACTGAAGCTTTCTTT	CASSAQGKETEAFF	TRBJ1-1	-	-	TRBV11-2
TGCGCCAGCAGCTTGGAGGGGTCAGGAGGAAACACCATATATTTT	CASSLEGSGGNTIYF	TRBJ1-3	-	-	TRBV5-1
TGTGCCTGGAGTCACGCTAGCGGGAGGGCCGGGGAGCTGTTTTTT	CAWSHASGRAGELFF	TRBJ2-2	-	TRBD2	TRBV30
TGCAGCGTTGTCGCGGGAGAGGAGACCCAGTACTTC	CSVVAGEETQYF	TRBJ2-5	few	TRBD2	TRBV29-1
TGTGCCAGCAGCTTAAGTAGGGAGCAGCCCCAGCATTTT	CASSLSREQPQHF	TRBJ1-5	-	-	TRBV7-3
TGCGCCAGCAGCTTGGGTTCCATGAACACTGAAGCTTTCTTT	CASSLGSMNTEAFF	TRBJ1-1	-	-	TRBV5-1
TGTGCCAGCAGTATCCGGGACAGGGGGACCTATGGCTACACCTTC	CASSIRDRGTYGYTF	TRBJ1-2	-	TRBD1	TRBV6-1